What follows are 30 T cell receptor beta chains derived from one specimen sequenced in a study of siplizumab effects on memory and regulatory T cells (dated by TCRdb to the late 2010s). Libraries were prepared through the immunoSEQ multiplex PCR assay. TCRdb carries this immuneACCESS record with in-frame sequences only. Its versions omit some clonotypes, under half of them owing to an unresolved V gene in the studies checked, with the rest unexplained. The sample table shows 45,000 to 60,000 clones, and roughly 87% are seen once. The leading ten clones occupy under 0.35% of the sample. The sequenced sample was naive CD8+ T cells sorted from blood. Per the publication, the cell subset or site label means: unstimulated naive T cells. The receptors originated from a human donor in good health.

The DNA of the CDR3 is TGCGCCAGCAGCCAAGAGGGACAGGGATCGTTCGCTGGAAACACCATATATTTT. Translated: CASSQEGQGSFAGNTIYF. The chain employs TRBV4-1 and TRBJ1-3, with 9 bases that match TRBD1. V gave up 0 bases and J gave up 2 bases; unmatched junction bases: 8. The germline CDR1 and CDR2 sequences are MGHRA and YSYEKL. The CDR3 runs 18 residues.

The rearrangement joins TRBV5-1 to TRBJ1-5; 7 bases are shared with TRBD1. J lost 4 bases, V lost 2 bases, and 3 bases had no gene match. The length of the CDR3 is 14 residues. CDR1 SGHRS and CDR2 YFSETQ come from the germline V gene. CDR3 bases: TGCGCCAGCAGCTTAGGCAGGGGGAATCAGCCCCAGCATTTT. Residues: CASSLGRGNQPQHF.

A single count supports this clone. The J gene is TRBJ2-1, the V gene TRBV30; D is perhaps TRBD2 (5 bases). CDR1 and CDR2 (germline): GTSNPN, SVGIG (reference sequence). Trimming removed 7 bases at V and 5 bases at J, with 18 bases between. The CDR3 loop spans 14 amino acids. CDR3 protein: CALIRELGNNEQFF. CDR3 DNA: TGTGCCTTAATACGGGAATTGGGGAACAATGAGCAGTTCTTC.

The chain uses TRBV9 and TRBJ2-3; no definite D call. The V end lost 0 bases, the J end lost 4 bases, and 18 bases lay between the germline ends. Germline CDR1 and CDR2: SGDLS and YYNGEE. The CDR3 is 17 amino acids. The CDR3 sequence: CASSVEDGHLTADTQYF. The CDR3 region has the DNA TGTGCCAGCAGCGTAGAGGACGGGCACCTCACGGCAGATACGCAGTATTTT.

The V gene is TRBV7-9, the J gene TRBJ2-5, with D perhaps matching TRBD1 or TRBD2 (5 bases each). V was cut by 5 bases and J by 5 bases, with 15 bases left in between. Germline loops: CDR1 SEHNR, CDR2 FQNEAQ (reference sequence). The CDR3 totals 14 residues. CDR3 residues: CASSPRDPEETQYF. In DNA, the CDR3 is TGTGCCAGCAGCCCTCGGGACCCGGAGGAGACCCAGTACTTC.

The chain has TRBV11-3 and TRBJ1-5; D unresolved. The CDR3 consists of 14 residues. CDR1 and CDR2 (germline): SGHNT, YENEEA. V lost 1 base and J 5 bases, leaving 9 bases between the germline ends. CDR3 nucleotide sequence: TGTGCCAGCAGCTTAGGGTGGGGAGATCAGCCCCAGCATTTT. It translates to CASSLGWGDQPQHF. The full variable domain, its missing parts supplied by reference TRBV11-3 and TRBJ1-5, is EAGVVQSPRYKIIEKKQPVAFWCNPISGHNTLYWYLQNLGQGPELLIRYENEEAVDDSQLPKDRFSAERLKGVDSTLKIQPAELGDSAVYLCASSLGWGDQPQHFGDGTRLSIL.

The rearrangement uses TRBV7-9 and TRBJ1-4; D is ambiguous. This CDR3 comprises 16 residues. The germline gives CDR1 SEHNR, CDR2 FQNEAQ (reference sequence). Between the trimmed V and J ends, which lost 5 bases and 0 bases, there was a span of 13 bases. The CDR3 bases are TGTGCCAGCAGCCCAGCACTCTTGGCAACTAATGAAAAACTGTTTTTT. This sequence encodes CASSPALLATNEKLFF.

V is TRBV7-9 and J is TRBJ1-1, with 7 bases aligning to TRBD1. CDR3 length: 15 amino acids. V lost 5 bases and J lost 0; bases outside the gene matches: 6. Looked up from germline, CDR1 is SEHNR and CDR2 is FQNEAQ (reference sequence). CDR3 loop: CASSAPTGMNTEAFF. The CDR3 DNA reads TGTGCCAGCAGCGCCCCGACAGGGATGAACACTGAAGCTTTCTTT.

The V call is TRBV7-3, the J call TRBJ2-3, with 10 positions matching TRBD2. After removal of 4 bases from V and 2 bases from J, the junction contained 3 bases not matched to a gene. The CDR3 spans 15 residues. CDR1 and CDR2 from the germline V gene are SGHTA and FQGTGA. CDR3 in amino acids: CASSSTSGDTDTQYF. DNA for the CDR3: TGTGCCAGCAGCTCTACTAGCGGGGACACAGATACGCAGTATTTT.

The V gene is TRBV2, the J gene TRBJ2-2, with 8 bases aligning to TRBD1. The CDR3 contains 16 residues. Per germline, CDR1 SNHLY and CDR2 FYNNEI. The trim removed 2 bases at V and 7 bases at J, leaving 9 bases unmatched. The CDR3 nucleotides are TGTGCCAGCAGTGAAAGGCCAGGGGGCTGGAACGGGGAGCTGTTTTTT. Its protein is CASSERPGGWNGELFF.

J is TRBJ2-7 and V is TRBV9; D perhaps matches TRBD1 (6 bases). In germline, CDR1 is SGDLS, CDR2 YYNGEE. V was pared by 0 bases and J by 3 bases, with 13 bases between. This CDR3 is built from 15 residues. CDR3: CASSVGLQGFYEQYF. In nucleotides, the CDR3 is TGTGCCAGCAGCGTAGGACTACAGGGCTTCTACGAGCAGTACTTC.

V gene TRBV7-8 combines with J gene TRBJ2-1, with 11 bases lining up with TRBD2. With 5 bases clipped from V and 2 bases from J, the junction kept 8 bases outside the gene matches. The CDR3 is 17 residues long. In germline, CDR1 is SGHVS, CDR2 FQNEAQ. DNA for the CDR3: TGTGCCAGCAGCCAGGCTCCGGGACTAGCGGCCTACAATGAGCAGTTCTTC. Its translation is CASSQAPGLAAYNEQFF.

CDR3 amino acids: CASSLSPSGSSYEQYF. DNA for the CDR3: TGCGCCAGCAGCTTGAGCCCTAGCGGGAGTTCGTACGAGCAGTACTTC. V is TRBV5-1 and J is TRBJ2-7, with 10 bases lining up with TRBD2. Trimming removed 1 base from V and 4 bases from J; junction bases left unmatched: 8. Looked up from germline, CDR1 is SGHRS and CDR2 is YFSETQ. This CDR3 has 16 residues. Full variable domain (outside the CDR3, taken from reference TRBV5-1 and TRBJ2-7): KAGVTQTPRYLIKTRGQQVTLSCSPISGHRSVSWYQQTPGQGLQFLFEYFSETQRNKGNFPGRFSGRQFSNSRSEMNVSTLELGDSALYLCASSLSPSGSSYEQYFGPGTRLTVT.

This chain links TRBV2 with TRBJ2-5; D might be TRBD1 or TRBD2, each matching 5 bases. With 1 base removed from V and 1 base from J, the gap between germline ends came to 10 bases. In germline, CDR1 is SNHLY, CDR2 FYNNEI. CDR3 length: 15 amino acids. Written as DNA, the CDR3 is TGTGCCAGCAGTGAAGGAGGGGTGATCCAAGAGACCCAGTACTTC. This encodes CASSEGGVIQETQYF.

The chain employs TRBV6-1 and TRBJ2-7; TRBD1 matches at 7 bases. V trimming: 7 bases; J trimming: 2 bases; junction bases outside the gene matches: 5. The CDR3 extends over 13 amino acids. CDR1 MNHNS and CDR2 SASEGT come from the germline V gene. CDR3 region: CASTDRVAYEQYF. The CDR3 coding sequence is TGTGCCAGCACTGACAGGGTCGCCTACGAGCAGTACTTC.

This chain uses TRBV27 with TRBJ2-7, with a tentative D call TRBD1 (5 bases). V gave up 2 bases and J gave up 5 bases, with 16 bases separating them. The CDR3 totals 15 residues. Germline loops: CDR1 MNHEY, CDR2 SMNVEV (reference sequence). The CDR3 loop is CASSLRSRVSDEQYF. In nucleotides, the CDR3 is TGTGCCAGCAGTTTAAGGAGCAGGGTAAGCGACGAGCAGTACTTC.

In this sample, this clone turned up once. V gene TRBV5-4 combines with J gene TRBJ2-2, with 15 positions matching TRBD2. This CDR3 comprises 15 residues. Germline trimming cut 4 bases from V and 8 bases from J; bases unmatched to any gene: 3. Per germline, CDR1 SGHNT and CDR2 YYREEE (reference sequence). The CDR3 loop is CASSPGLAGGGELFF. The CDR3 DNA is TGTGCCAGCAGCCCGGGACTAGCGGGGGGAGGGGAGCTGTTTTTT.

This chain joins TRBV13 and TRBJ2-3; 12 bases line up with TRBD2. Trimming cost V 0 bases and J 4 bases; bases outside gene matches: 5. The V gene's germline CDR1 is PRHDT and CDR2 FYEKMQ (reference sequence). This CDR3 region has 17 residues. The CDR3 coding sequence is TGTGCCAGCAGCTTAGGCCGACTAGCGGGGGCTGCAGATACGCAGTATTTT. Protein: CASSLGRLAGAADTQYF.

The chain combines TRBV6-1 with TRBJ2-4; either TRBD1 or TRBD2 may supply D (5 bases each). The germline gives CDR1 MNHNS, CDR2 SASEGT. The CDR3 spans 19 residues. Trimming removed 1 base from V and 1 base from J, with 20 bases in between. CDR3 residues: CASSEGMGTDPWAKNIQYF. The CDR3 nucleotides are TGTGCCAGCAGTGAAGGTATGGGGACGGACCCATGGGCCAAAAACATTCAGTACTTC.

The chain joins TRBV7-2 to TRBJ1-1, with D uncertain. This CDR3 region has 12 residues. Deletions cut 3 bases from V and 5 bases from J, with 7 bases between. From germline, CDR1 is SGHTA and CDR2 FQGNSA. This chain's CDR3 is CASSFPWTEAFF. CDR3 DNA sequence: TGTGCCAGCAGCTTTCCGTGGACTGAAGCTTTCTTT.

The genes are TRBV5-4 and TRBJ2-2, with TRBD2 matching 15 bases. The CDR3 is 18 amino acids. V shed 3 bases, J shed 4 bases, and the junction held 7 bases outside the gene matches. Germline CDR1 and CDR2: SGHNT and YYREEE (reference sequence). The CDR3 is CASSSGLAGGPSTGELFF. The CDR3 DNA reads as TGTGCCAGCAGCTCAGGACTAGCGGGGGGGCCAAGCACCGGGGAGCTGTTTTTT. The full variable domain, rest sourced from reference TRBV5-4 and TRBJ2-2, is ETGVTQSPTHLIKTRGQQVTLRCSSQSGHNTVSWYQQALGQGPQFIFQYYREEENGRGNFPPRFSGLQFPNYSSELNVNALELDDSALYLCASSSGLAGGPSTGELFFGEGSRLTVL.

The genes are TRBV6-5 and TRBJ2-7, with D possibly being TRBD1 (6 bases). Trimming took off 5 bases at V and 2 bases at J, with 13 bases between the two ends. The CDR3 sequence is 14 residues long. Germline V gene sequence: CDR1 MNHEY, CDR2 SVGAGI. CDR3 in amino acids: CASSTDRFAYEQYF. For the CDR3, the DNA is TGTGCCAGCAGTACTGACAGGTTTGCCTACGAGCAGTACTTC.

The V call is TRBV29-1, the J call TRBJ1-2, with D perhaps matching TRBD1 (6 bases). Germline loops: CDR1 SQVTM, CDR2 ANQGSEA. The V and J ends lost 3 bases and 5 bases respectively, with 10 bases between them. The CDR3 covers 12 residues. This CDR3 reads CSVDETGYGYTF. The DNA for the CDR3 is TGCAGCGTTGATGAGACAGGTTATGGCTACACCTTC.

This chain links TRBV7-9 with TRBJ2-3; 9 positions agree with TRBD2. The CDR3 has 15 amino acids. In germline, CDR1 is SEHNR, CDR2 FQNEAQ (reference sequence). With V trimmed by 1 base and J by 6 bases, 5 bases remained unmatched. CDR3 region: CASSLGFSGSDTQYF. The CDR3 nucleotides read TGTGCCAGCAGCTTAGGTTTTAGCGGGAGTGATACGCAGTATTTT. Based on the CDR3 plus reference TRBV7-9 and TRBJ2-3, the full variable domain is DTGVSQNPRHKITKRGQNVTFRCDPISEHNRLYWYRQTLGQGPEFLTYFQNEAQLEKSRLLSDRFSAERPKGSFSTLEIQRTEQGDSAMYLCASSLGFSGSDTQYFGPGTRLTVL.

The chain carries TRBV11-1 and TRBJ2-7, with D possibly being TRBD1 (6 bases). The V and J ends lost 0 bases and 4 bases respectively, with 10 bases between them. Per germline, CDR1 SGHAT and CDR2 FQDESV (reference sequence). The CDR3 runs 14 residues. The CDR3 sequence: CASSLAQGLYEQYF. DNA for the CDR3: TGTGCCAGCAGCTTAGCTCAGGGGCTTTACGAGCAGTACTTC.

The CDR3 sequence: CASSQSPPGSYNEQFF. The CDR3 DNA reads TGTGCCAGCAGCCAAAGCCCCCCAGGCTCCTACAATGAGCAGTTCTTC. V and J are TRBV7-8 and TRBJ2-1; D unresolved. Per the germline V gene, CDR1 is SGHVS and CDR2 is FQNEAQ. The V and J ends lost 5 bases and 0 bases respectively, with 14 bases between them. The CDR3 length is 16 residues.

This clone was counted once. CDR3 nucleotides: TGTGCCAGCCAGACAGACTACTCCTACGAGCAGTACTTC. It is translated as CASQTDYSYEQYF. The rearrangement joins TRBV2 to TRBJ2-7; the D gene could be TRBD1 or TRBD2 (5 bases each). This CDR3 is built from 13 residues. The germline CDR1 and CDR2 sequences are SNHLY and FYNNEI. Trimming cost V 8 bases and J 0 bases, with 11 bases left between them.

The V call is TRBV6-5, the J call TRBJ2-5; TRBD1 agrees at 9 bases. Germline trimming cut 7 bases from V and 3 bases from J; bases unmatched to any gene: 9. The CDR3 is made up of 15 amino acids. Germline values: CDR1 MNHEY, CDR2 SVGAGI. This CDR3 reads CASKAGQGTKETQYF. CDR3 nucleotides: TGTGCCAGCAAGGCGGGACAGGGAACTAAAGAGACCCAGTACTTC.

The V call is TRBV13, the J call TRBJ2-3; D unclear. The CDR3 runs to 13 residues. CDR1 and CDR2 (germline): PRHDT, FYEKMQ (reference sequence). The V gene lost 5 bases and the J gene lost 4 bases, with 10 bases spanning the gap. In DNA, the CDR3 is TGTGCCAGCAGCGCTACGCCCTCAGATACGCAGTATTTT. Protein: CASSATPSDTQYF.

The V gene is TRBV11-2, the J gene TRBJ1-1; possibly TRBD1 for D (5 bases). The V and J ends lost 5 bases and 0 bases respectively, with 16 bases between them. Germline lookup yields CDR1 SGHAT and CDR2 FQNNGV. The CDR3 extends over 16 amino acids. CDR3 bases: TGTGCCAGCAGCCCCCCCGGGGGAGGGTTGAACACTGAAGCTTTCTTT. Protein: CASSPPGGGLNTEAFF.